This T cell receptor beta chain was obtained from a study of OX40 agonist ivuxolimab in advanced cancers. Study-level background: Ivuxolimab was an agonistic, fully human IgG2 monoclonal antibody directed against OX40 (CD134), a costimulatory receptor. Intravenous ivuxolimab was administered to patients every 2 weeks at six dose levels: 0.01, 0.1, 0.3, 1.5, 3 and 10 mg/kg. Among the approximately 50 dose-escalation patients, about 19 had hepatocellular carcinoma, approximately 15 melanoma, 9 renal cell carcinoma and 9 head and neck cancer. In the dose-escalation cohort, around four fifths of patients were male, and the mean age was 60 years with a range of roughly 20 to 85. Prior anti-PD-1, anti-PD-L1 or anti-CTLA-4 therapy was permitted, and about two fifths of dose-escalation patients had received checkpoint inhibitors. Partial responses were achieved by three dose-escalation patients, of whom one had hepatocellular carcinoma and two had cutaneous melanoma. Peripheral TCRbeta sequencing aimed to test whether ivuxolimab altered TCR sequence diversity and caused clonal T-cell expansion. The paper describes the monotherapy dose-escalation part (N ≈ 49 patients) of the phase I trial of ivuxolimab.

Points the paper makes about the study in general: After ivuxolimab, CD8+ T cells had more expanded clones than CD4+ T cells on average. At doses of 0.1 to 3.0 mg/kg, clonal expansion of both CD4+ and CD8+ blood T cells was observed from baseline to week 6. Low levels of normalized T-cell clonal expansion were also seen in some patients who did not respond. The antigen specificity of the peripheral T cells that underwent clonal expansion was not determined. In the 0.1-3.0 mg/kg groups, partial responders were among the patients with the lowest normalized peripheral clonal expansion, particularly in CD8+ T cells.

From a lookup of the germline V gene (reference sequence), CDR1 and CDR2 are MNHEY and SMNVEV. V loses 5 bases at its end and J loses 5 bases; junction bases beyond the gene matches: 6. The CDR3 measures 15 amino acids from cysteine to phenylalanine. Of all the DNA, just the CDR3 is kept, 45 bases in frame from base 1. A word on this clone: No antigen is known for it. Per-base qualities were not stored, and no clone one base away is much larger.

Patients with a history of autoimmune disease or receiving systemic immunosuppression were excluded from the trial. In every dose cohort, peripheral blood was drawn for TCR sequencing at baseline, cycle 4 day 1, and cycle 7 day 1. The samples were taken from a phase I, first-in-human, multicenter, open-label dose-escalation trial of ivuxolimab. Adults with locally advanced or metastatic head and neck squamous cell, hepatocellular, melanoma or renal cell carcinoma were enrolled in the trial. Before TCR sequencing, CD4+ T cells and CD8+ T cells were sorted from peripheral blood as separate populations. Genomic DNA was isolated from the sorted cells so that the TCRbeta CDR3 region could be sequenced. The immunoSEQ Assay was used to sequence the TCRbeta CDR3 regions. TCRdb mirrors the immuneACCESS table, restricted to in-frame sequences. Some clones are absent from its copies; in checked studies, under half trace to an unresolved V gene, and the reason for the others is unknown. The sample table holds more than 60,000 clones, of which roughly 93% were seen once. Jointly, the top ten make up roughly 20% of the sample.

The sequence derives from an adult with an advanced solid tumor such as melanoma, head and neck, liver or kidney cancer. The V and J segments used are TRBV27 and TRBJ2-1; 10 bases in between match TRBD2. The material was CD4+ or CD8+ T cells sorted from blood, obtained in a trial of the OX40 agonist ivuxolimab. The DNA sequence reads TGTGCCAGCAGTCCGGGGACTAGCGCGAACAATGAGCAGTTCTTC. Translated, it gives CASSPGTSANNEQFF.